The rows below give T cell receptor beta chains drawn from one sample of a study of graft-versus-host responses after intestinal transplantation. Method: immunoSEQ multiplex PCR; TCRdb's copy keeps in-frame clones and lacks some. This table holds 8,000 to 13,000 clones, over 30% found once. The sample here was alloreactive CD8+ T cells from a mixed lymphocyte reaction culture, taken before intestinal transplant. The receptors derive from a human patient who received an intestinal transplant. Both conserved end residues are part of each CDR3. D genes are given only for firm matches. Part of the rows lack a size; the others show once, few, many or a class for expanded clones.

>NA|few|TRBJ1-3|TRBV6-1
CASSPDWSSGNTIYF
TGTGCCAGCAGCCCGGACTGGAGCTCTGGAAACACCATATATTTT
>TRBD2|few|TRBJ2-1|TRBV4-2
CASSHGLAGAEQFF
TGTGCCAGCAGCCACGGACTAGCGGGAGCTGAGCAGTTCTTC
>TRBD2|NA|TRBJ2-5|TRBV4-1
CASSQDPLTSGGPPQETQYF
TGCGCCAGCAGCCAAGATCCCCTGACTAGCGGGGGGCCCCCCCAAGAGACCCAGTACTTC
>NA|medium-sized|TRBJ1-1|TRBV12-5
CASGLATGGEAFF
TGTGCTAGTGGTTTGGCGACAGGAGGTGAAGCTTTCTTT
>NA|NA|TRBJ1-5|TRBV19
CASSIWRGYQPQHF
TGTGCCAGTAGTATTTGGCGGGGGTATCAGCCCCAGCATTTT
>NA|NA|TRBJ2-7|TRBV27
CASSLSLLTGTSSYEQYF
TGTGCCAGCAGTTTATCCCTCCTTACAGGGACAAGCTCCTACGAGCAGTACTTC
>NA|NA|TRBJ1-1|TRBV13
CASSLSPTATEAFF
TGTGCCAGCAGCTTATCCCCGACAGCCACTGAAGCTTTCTTT
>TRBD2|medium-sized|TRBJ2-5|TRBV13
CASSRTSGGAGETQYF
TGTGCCAGCAGTAGGACTAGCGGGGGGGCCGGAGAGACCCAGTACTTC
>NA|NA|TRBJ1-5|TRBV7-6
CASSLEADNQPQHF
TGTGCCAGCAGCTTAGAGGCGGACAATCAGCCCCAGCATTTT
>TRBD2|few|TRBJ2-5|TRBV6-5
CASKQLAGEETQYF
TGTGCCAGCAAACAACTAGCGGGGGAAGAGACCCAGTACTTC
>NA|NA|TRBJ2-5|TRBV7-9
CASSLTGFAKTQYF
TGTGCCAGCAGCTTGACGGGTTTTGCCAAGACCCAGTACTTC
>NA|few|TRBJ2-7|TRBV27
CASSLYPGAYEQYF
TGTGCCAGCAGTTTATATCCAGGGGCCTACGAGCAGTACTTC
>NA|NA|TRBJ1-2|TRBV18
CASSPPLGADGYTF
TGTGCCAGCTCACCACCGTTAGGGGCTGATGGCTACACCTTC
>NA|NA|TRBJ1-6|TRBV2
CASSESEGDNSPLHF
TGTGCCAGCAGTGAAAGTGAGGGTGATAATTCACCCCTCCACTTT
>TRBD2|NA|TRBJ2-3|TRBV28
CASTGGGQHTDTQYF
TGTGCCAGCACCGGGGGGGGGCAGCACACAGATACGCAGTATTTT
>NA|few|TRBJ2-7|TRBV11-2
CASSLGTESYEQYF
TGTGCCAGCAGCTTAGGGACAGAGTCCTACGAGCAGTACTTC
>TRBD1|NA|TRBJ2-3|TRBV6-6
CASSSGQGDTQYF
TGTGCCAGCAGCTCCGGACAGGGAGATACGCAGTATTTT
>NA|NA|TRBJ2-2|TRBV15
CATAAGATNTGELFF
TGTGCCACCGCCGCGGGGGCCACGAACACCGGGGAGCTGTTTTTT
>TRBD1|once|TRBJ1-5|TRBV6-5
CASSQGGFWQPQHF
TGTGCCAGCAGCCAGGGGGGTTTTTGGCAGCCCCAGCATTTT
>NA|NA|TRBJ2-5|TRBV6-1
CASTGGEQETQYF
TGTGCCAGCACAGGAGGGGAGCAAGAGACCCAGTACTTC
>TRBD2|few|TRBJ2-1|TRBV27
CASSLGTSSYNEQFF
TGTGCCAGCAGTTTAGGGACTAGCTCCTACAATGAGCAGTTCTTC
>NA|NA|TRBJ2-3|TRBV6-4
CASSDKGAGADTQYF
TGTGCCAGCAGTGACAAAGGGGCCGGAGCAGATACGCAGTATTTT
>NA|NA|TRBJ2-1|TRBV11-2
CASSLPIAVDNEQFF
TGTGCCAGCAGCTTACCCATAGCGGTCGACAATGAGCAGTTCTTC
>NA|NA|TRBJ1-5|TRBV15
CATSRDLGSQPQHF
TGTGCCACCAGCAGAGATTTAGGGAGCCAGCCCCAGCATTTT
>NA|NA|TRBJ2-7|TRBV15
CATSSQTLYEQYF
TGTGCCACCAGCTCACAGACCCTCTACGAGCAGTACTTC
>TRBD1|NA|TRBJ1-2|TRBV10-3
CAISGWGTALYGYTF
TGTGCCATCAGTGGGTGGGGGACAGCTCTCTATGGCTACACCTTC
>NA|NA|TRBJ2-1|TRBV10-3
CAISSGNDNEQFF
TGTGCCATCAGTTCAGGGAACGACAATGAGCAGTTCTTC